This T cell receptor beta chain originates from a study of vaccination effects on CD4 cells after COVID-19. In the study overall: Everyone in the study got two shots of either the BNT162b2 or mRNA-1273 vaccine. Study-wide points: Marked clonal contraction was seen late after vaccination (in both infection- and vaccine-induced clones).

Germline V gene lookup returns CDR1 LNHDA and CDR2 SQIVND (reference sequence). The CDR3 has 10 amino acids. Worth noting for this clone: Its specificity is not known.

Sequenced by immunoSEQ multiplex PCR; TCRdb stores in-frame clones only, minus some. Of about 41,000 clones in the sample, 77% are singletons; the top ten hold approximately 2.9%. Under the ViraFEST assay, PBMC were stimulated with viral peptide pools so that antigen-specific CD4+ T cells expanded. Sequencing was performed afterwards. Isolating CD4+ T cells followed less than 12 days of culture. Neither prior SARS-CoV-2 infection nor positive nucleocapsid antibodies were present in the vaccine recipients. The sequence derives from a human donor who received a COVID-19 vaccine. The chain links TRBV19 to TRBJ1-2, with D unclear. The material sequenced was CD4+ T cells from PBMCs cultured with HCoV-NL63 spike peptides, taken before COVID-19 vaccination. The CDR3 here is CASSGYGYTF. The CDR3 coding sequence is TGTGCTTCAAGCGGTTATGGCTACACCTTC. The whole variable domain, filled in from reference TRBV19 and TRBJ1-2, reads DGGITQSPKYLFRKEGQNVTLSCEQNLNHDAMYWYRQDPGQGLRLIYYSQIVNDFQKGDIAEGYSVSREKKESFPLTVTSAQKNPTAFYLCASSGYGYTFGSGTRLTVV.